This is a list of T cell receptor beta chains from one sample in a study of T-cell reconstitution after alpha-beta-depleted transplantation in children. In TCRdb, the PCR reads were re-called with MiXCR into one record per CDR3 protein. There are around 180,000 distinct CDR3 sequences in the sample; around 10% occur only once, and roughly 13% lies in the top ten. The specimen was PBMCs, collected before TCRalphabeta/CD19-depleted stem cell transplant. Source of these receptors: a boy younger than 10 with acute myeloid leukemia, due to receive a stem cell transplant. Both conserved end residues are part of each CDR3. The D gene is left open where the match is weak. Expanded clones get a size class; other rows say once, few or many, or leave the size out.

>15|TRBV28|TRBJ1-1|many|TRBD1
CASSRPQTRGSEAFF
TGTGCCAGCAGTCGACCCCAAACCAGGGGGTCTGAAGCTTTCTTT
>13|TRBV14|TRBJ2-2|many|-
CASSQAIGGELFF
TGTGCCAGCAGCCAAGCCATCGGCGGGGAGCTGTTTTTT
>14|TRBV5-1|TRBJ2-5|-|TRBD1
CASSSGQGIETQYF
TGCGCCAGCAGCTCGGGACAGGGGATAGAGACCCAGTACTTC
>17|TRBV20-1|TRBJ2-1|many|-
CSARVQRRWGAYNEQFF
TGCAGTGCTAGAGTCCAGCGGAGATGGGGGGCATACAATGAGCAGTTCTTC
>16|TRBV11-2|TRBJ2-2|many|-
CASSPRGGGNTGELFF
TGTGCCAGCAGCCCCAGGGGTGGGGGTAACACCGGGGAGCTGTTTTTT
>13|TRBV19|TRBJ2-2|-|-
CASSITEGGELFF
TGTGCCAGTAGTATAACAGAGGGAGGGGAGCTGTTTTTT
>20|TRBV5-1|TRBJ2-1|many|TRBD2
CASSLARPGLAGASYNEQFF
TGCGCCAGCAGCTTGGCCCGCCCGGGGCTAGCGGGGGCCTCCTACAATGAGCAGTTCTTC
>15|TRBV4-1|TRBJ2-7|many|TRBD1
CASSQATGGNYEQYF
TGCGCCAGCAGCCAGGCGACAGGGGGAAACTACGAGCAGTACTTC
>14|TRBV5-1|TRBJ2-3|many|-
CASSSPDRTDTQYF
TGCGCCAGCAGCTCGCCGGACAGAACAGATACGCAGTATTTT
>16|TRBV28|TRBJ2-6|-|-
CASRPLEASGANVLTF
TGTGCCAGCAGGCCCTTGGAGGCCTCTGGGGCCAACGTCCTGACTTTC
>13|TRBV4-1|TRBJ1-5|medium-sized|-
CASSQHANQPQHF
TGCGCCAGCAGCCAACACGCGAATCAGCCCCAGCATTTT
>15|TRBV5-6|TRBJ2-3|many|-
CASSLDGGRTDTQYF
TGTGCCAGCAGCTTGGATGGGGGCCGGACAGATACGCAGTATTTT
>13|TRBV10-2|TRBJ2-2|many|-
CASTLTNTGELFF
TGCGCCAGCACCTTAACGAACACCGGGGAGCTGTTTTTT
>15|TRBV15|TRBJ2-7|many|-
CATSRDSRLSYEQYF
TGTGCCACCAGCAGAGATTCGCGTCTCTCCTACGAGCAGTACTTC
>16|TRBV6-5|TRBJ2-7|few|-
CASSLGGGGFDYEQYF
TGTGCCAGCAGTTTAGGGGGAGGGGGCTTTGACTACGAGCAGTACTTC
>13|TRBV10-3|TRBJ2-7|many|-
CAISDPGVGEQYF
TGTGCCATCAGTGACCCAGGGGTGGGGGAGCAGTACTTC
>13|TRBV20-1|TRBJ2-1|many|-
CSACEKEYNEQFF
TGCAGTGCCTGCGAGAAAGAATACAATGAGCAGTTCTTC
>15|TRBV4-1|TRBJ1-3|many|-
CASSQDPGAGNTIYF
TGCGCCAGCAGCCAAGATCCGGGGGCGGGAAACACCATATATTTT
>15|TRBV12-3/TRBV12-4|TRBJ2-1|many|TRBD2
CATRTGTSVQNEQFF
TGTGCCACCAGAACCGGGACTAGCGTTCAGAATGAGCAGTTCTTC
>18|TRBV15|TRBJ1-5|many|-
CATSRDGRGGPWTQPQHF
TGTGCCACCAGCAGAGATGGTAGGGGGGGCCCTTGGACACAGCCCCAGCATTTT
>14|TRBV12-3/TRBV12-4|TRBJ1-5|many|TRBD1
CASRRQGSNQPQHF
TGTGCCAGCAGGCGACAGGGGAGCAATCAGCCCCAGCATTTT
>14|TRBV12-2|TRBJ2-5|-|-
CASRLGRKQETQYF
TGTGCAAGTCGCTTAGGTCGAAAGCAAGAGACCCAGTACTTC
>17|TRBV21-1|TRBJ2-1|many|-
CASSPSNRGYSYNEQFF
TGTGCCAGCAGCCCCTCTAATAGGGGTTACTCCTACAATGAGCAGTTCTTC
>14|TRBV9|TRBJ2-7|many|TRBD1
CASSAGTESYEQYF
TGTGCCAGCAGCGCCGGGACAGAGTCTTACGAGCAGTACTTC
>15|TRBV5-6|TRBJ2-6|many|-
CASSFPVSGANVLTF
TGTGCCAGCAGCTTCCCAGTGTCTGGGGCCAACGTCCTGACTTTC
>15|TRBV5-4|TRBJ2-1|many|TRBD1
CASSSPLDRDNEQFF
TGTGCCAGCAGCTCCCCCCTTGACAGGGACAATGAGCAGTTCTTC
>14|TRBV15|TRBJ2-3|many|-
CATSRGLATDTQYF
TGTGCCACCAGCAGAGGCCTGGCCACAGATACGCAGTATTTT
>13|TRBV12-3/TRBV12-4|TRBJ2-2|many|-
CASTLNKGGELFF
TGTGCCAGCACCCTAAATAAAGGGGGGGAGCTGTTTTTT
>15|TRBV15|TRBJ1-1|many|-
CATSRPAVSNTEAFF
TGTGCCACCAGCAGACCCGCAGTCTCGAACACTGAAGCTTTCTTT
>18|TRBV20-1|TRBJ1-6|many|TRBD1
CSASDTRTGRPYNSPLHF
TGCAGTGCTAGCGATACCCGGACAGGGCGTCCCTATAATTCACCCCTCCACTTT
>15|TRBV25-1|TRBJ2-2|few|TRBD2
CASSTGTRDTGELFF
TGTGCCAGCAGTACCGGGACTAGGGACACCGGGGAGCTGTTTTTT
>13|TRBV20-1|TRBJ1-5|many|TRBD1
CSAAGTVNQPQHF
TGCAGTGCGGCCGGGACAGTCAATCAGCCCCAGCATTTT
>14|TRBV20-1|TRBJ1-5|many|-
CSARDDRQGQPQHF
TGCAGTGCTAGAGATGACAGGCAGGGACAGCCCCAGCATTTT
>12|TRBV20-1|TRBJ2-1|many|TRBD2
CSAGLAGVGQFF
TGCAGTGCGGGACTAGCGGGAGTGGGGCAGTTCTTC
>15|TRBV7-3|TRBJ1-6|many|-
CASSFQPTLNSPLHF
TGTGCCAGCAGCTTTCAGCCAACCCTCAATTCACCCCTCCACTTT
>14|TRBV12-3/TRBV12-4|TRBJ1-5|many|-
CASSFGGGEQPQHF
TGTGCCAGCAGTTTTGGCGGAGGGGAACAGCCCCAGCATTTT
>13|TRBV5-1|TRBJ2-7|many|-
CASRRGNTYEQYF
TGCGCCAGCAGGCGGGGAAACACCTACGAGCAGTACTTC
>14|TRBV20-1|TRBJ2-2|many|TRBD2
CSARSSGNTGELFF
TGCAGTGCTAGGTCTAGCGGGAACACCGGGGAGCTGTTTTTT
>15|TRBV7-8|TRBJ2-3|many|-
CASSFIAGPGDTQYF
TGTGCCAGCAGCTTTATAGCCGGGCCGGGAGATACGCAGTATTTT
>15|TRBV5-1|TRBJ2-7|many|TRBD2
CASSLVVAGTLWQYF
TGCGCCAGCAGCTTGGTTGTAGCGGGAACCCTATGGCAGTACTTC
>17|TRBV5-1|TRBJ2-1|many|TRBD2
CASSPGLAGGPYNEQFF
TGCGCCAGCAGCCCGGGACTAGCGGGGGGGCCCTACAATGAGCAGTTCTTC
>17|TRBV20-1|TRBJ2-5|-|-
CSAEGQVGGVLQETQYF
TGCAGTGCTGAGGGCCAGGTCGGGGGAGTTCTTCAAGAGACCCAGTACTTC
>15|TRBV12-3/TRBV12-4|TRBJ1-1|many|-
CASSSQTPQGTEAFF
TGTGCCAGCAGTTCGCAGACCCCCCAGGGAACTGAAGCTTTCTTT
>15|TRBV7-3|TRBJ2-3|-|-
CASSPSGHYTDTQYF
TGTGCCAGCAGCCCGTCCGGACACTACACAGATACGCAGTATTTT
>14|TRBV5-1|TRBJ2-7|many|-
CASSWDSRRYEQYF
TGCGCCAGCAGCTGGGACTCGAGGCGCTACGAGCAGTACTTC